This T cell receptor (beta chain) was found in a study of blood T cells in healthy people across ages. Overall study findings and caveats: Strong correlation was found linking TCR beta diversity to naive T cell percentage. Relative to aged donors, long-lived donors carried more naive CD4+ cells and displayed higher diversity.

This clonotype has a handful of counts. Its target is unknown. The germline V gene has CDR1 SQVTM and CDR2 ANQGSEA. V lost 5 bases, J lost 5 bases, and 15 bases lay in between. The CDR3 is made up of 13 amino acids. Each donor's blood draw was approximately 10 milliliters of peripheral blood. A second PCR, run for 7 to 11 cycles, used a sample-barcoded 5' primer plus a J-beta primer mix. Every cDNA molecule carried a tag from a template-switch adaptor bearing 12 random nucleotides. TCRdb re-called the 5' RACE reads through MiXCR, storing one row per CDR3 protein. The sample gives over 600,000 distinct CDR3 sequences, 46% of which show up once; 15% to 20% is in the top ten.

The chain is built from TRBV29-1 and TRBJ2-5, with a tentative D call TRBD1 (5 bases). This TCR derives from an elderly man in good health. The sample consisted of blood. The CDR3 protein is CSVSQGSRETQYF. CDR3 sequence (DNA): TGCAGCGTTTCTCAGGGTTCCAGGGAGACCCAGTACTTC.